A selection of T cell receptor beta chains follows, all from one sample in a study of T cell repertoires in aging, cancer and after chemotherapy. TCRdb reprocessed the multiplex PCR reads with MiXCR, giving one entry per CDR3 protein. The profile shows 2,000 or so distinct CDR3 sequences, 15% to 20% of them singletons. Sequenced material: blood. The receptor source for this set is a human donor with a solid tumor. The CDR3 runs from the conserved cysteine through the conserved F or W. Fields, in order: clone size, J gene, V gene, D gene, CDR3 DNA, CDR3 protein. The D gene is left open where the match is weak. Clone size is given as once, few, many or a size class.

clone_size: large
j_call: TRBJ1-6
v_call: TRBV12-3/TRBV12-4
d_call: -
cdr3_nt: TGTGCCAGCAGTTTGAGCTCCTATAATTCACCCCTCCACTTT
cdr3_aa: CASSLSSYNSPLHF

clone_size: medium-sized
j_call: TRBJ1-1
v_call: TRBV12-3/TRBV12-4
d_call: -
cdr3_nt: TGTGCCACAGGGAGGGGAGAAGCTTTCTTT
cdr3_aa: CATGRGEAFF

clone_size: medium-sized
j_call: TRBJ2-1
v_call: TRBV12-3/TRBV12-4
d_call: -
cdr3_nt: TGTGCCAGCAGTTTGACCGAATACAATGAGCAGTTCTTC
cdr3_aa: CASSLTEYNEQFF

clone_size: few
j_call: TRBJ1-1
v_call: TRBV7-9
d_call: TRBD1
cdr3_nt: TGTGCCAGCAGCATGAGACAGGGCGGGACTGAAGCTTTCTTT
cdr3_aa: CASSMRQGGTEAFF

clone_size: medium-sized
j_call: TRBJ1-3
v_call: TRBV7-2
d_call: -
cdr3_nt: TGTGCCAGCAGCTCCTCCGGCGGTGGAAACACCATATATTTT
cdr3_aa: CASSSSGGGNTIYF

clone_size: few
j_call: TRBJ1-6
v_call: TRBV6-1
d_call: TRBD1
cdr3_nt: TGTGCCAGCAGTGATCCCGGGACAGAAAATTCACCCCTCCACTTT
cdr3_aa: CASSDPGTENSPLHF

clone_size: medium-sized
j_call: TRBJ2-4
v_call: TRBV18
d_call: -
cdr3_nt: TGTGCCAGCTCACCACTATCTGGTTTTGGTATTCGGGCCAAAAACATTCAGTACTTC
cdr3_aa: CASSPLSGFGIRAKNIQYF

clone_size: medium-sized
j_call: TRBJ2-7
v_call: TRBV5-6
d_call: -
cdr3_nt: TGTGCCAGCAGCTCCTCCCAGGACGGATACTCCTACGAGCAGTACTTC
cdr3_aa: CASSSSQDGYSYEQYF

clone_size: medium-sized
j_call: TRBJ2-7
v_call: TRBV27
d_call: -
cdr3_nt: TGTGCCAGCAGTTGGGGTACCTCCTACGAGCAGTACTTC
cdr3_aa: CASSWGTSYEQYF

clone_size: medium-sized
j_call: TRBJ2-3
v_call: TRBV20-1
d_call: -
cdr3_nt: TGCAGTGCTAGAGATATAGTCAGGGTTGCCACAGATACGCAGTATTTT
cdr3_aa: CSARDIVRVATDTQYF

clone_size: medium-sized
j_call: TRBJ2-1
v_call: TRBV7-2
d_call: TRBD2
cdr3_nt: TGTGCCAGCAGCTTAGCAGGGACTAGCGGGACGGGCTCCTACAATGAGCAGTTCTTC
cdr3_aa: CASSLAGTSGTGSYNEQFF

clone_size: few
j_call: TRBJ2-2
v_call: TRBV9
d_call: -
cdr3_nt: TGTGCCAGCAGCGTAGGGGGGCTGAACACCGGGGAGCTGTTTTTT
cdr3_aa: CASSVGGLNTGELFF

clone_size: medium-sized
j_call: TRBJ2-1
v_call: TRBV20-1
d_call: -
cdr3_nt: TGCAGTGCTAGAGATTTACAGGGTCTCAATGAGCAGTTCTTC
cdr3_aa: CSARDLQGLNEQFF

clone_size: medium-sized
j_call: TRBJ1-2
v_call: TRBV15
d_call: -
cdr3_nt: TGTGCCACCAGCAGAGAGCTGGGGTTAGATGGCTACACCTTC
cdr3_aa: CATSRELGLDGYTF